This note documents a single T cell receptor (beta chain) sequence. With a much larger clone just one base away, this may be a read error. Different DNA sequences within this sample yield the same CDR3. No patient received treatment before thyroid surgery. This sample is part of a study of metastatic and nonmetastatic thyroid tumors. The length of the CDR3 is 15 residues. V was clipped by 0 bases and J by 4 bases; unmatched bases: 4. Germline V CDR1 and CDR2: SGHRS, YFSETQ. Using MiXCR, TCRdb reanalyzed the PCR reads. The sample holds about 92,000 clones; under 15% are singletons and the top ten take 3.6%.

The chain is built from TRBV5-1 and TRBJ2-3; 8 bases are shared with TRBD1. This sequence was found in a female donor with papillary thyroid cancer or a benign thyroid nodule (not recorded which). Some clones in this sample may be carry-over from other donors' samples. Sequencing was performed on blood. The CDR3 loop reads CASSLEGQGPDTQYF. The CDR3, as DNA: TGCGCCAGCAGCTTGGAAGGACAGGGTCCAGATACGCAGTATTTT.